This TCR beta chain was identified during a study of CD8 T cells in Susac syndrome. The study's findings and limits: The study's TCR sequencing and HLA analysis covered a relatively small number of individuals, and the study acknowledged this. Clonal expansion was absent from the CD4+ T cell repertoires in Susac syndrome.

CD8+ and CD4+ T cells from blood underwent TCR beta sequencing. Purification of the CD8+ and CD4+ T cells relied on negative isolation, and TEMRA cells underwent FACS enrichment. An amount of RNA that ranged from roughly 0.5 to 1 ug was reverse transcribed with random hexamers. TCRdb reanalysed the immunoSEQ multiplex PCR reads using MiXCR and keeps one entry per CDR3 protein. Among about 180,000 distinct CDR3 sequences listed, roughly 92% were seen once. Trimming took off 3 bases at V and 6 bases at J, with 9 bases between the two ends. Germline values: CDR1 LGHDT, CDR2 YNNKEL (reference sequence). CDR3 length: 13 amino acids. For this clonotype: Its matching antigen is unknown.

This TCR came from a human donor with Susac syndrome. Sequenced sample: CD4+ T cells from PBMCs. This chain links TRBV3-1 with TRBJ1-5; D unclear. CDR3 region: CASSQMVGQPQHF. The CDR3 DNA follows: TGTGCCAGCAGCCAGATGGTGGGTCAGCCCCAGCATTTT.